This is a list of T cell receptor beta chains from one sample in a study of spatial heterogeneity in lung cancer. TCRdb ran MiXCR on the 5' RACE reads and lists one entry per CDR3 protein. The sample holds around 37,000 distinct CDR3 sequences, roughly 6.5% seen once. The sequenced sample was PBMCs, obtained at surgery. These TCRs come from a female donor with early-stage non-small cell lung cancer. Both conserved end residues are part of each CDR3. D genes are given only for firm matches. A row's size may be missing; if present it is once, few, many or a size class.

V: TRBV20-1
D: TRBD1
size: .
J: TRBJ2-5
CDR3: CSAGQGRETQYF
DNA: TGCAGTGCCGGACAGGGGCGAGAGACCCAGTACTTC

V: TRBV20-1
D: TRBD2
size: many
J: TRBJ2-5
CDR3: CSAAGLAGGPHETQYF
DNA: TGCAGTGCTGCGGGACTAGCGGGAGGGCCTCATGAGACCCAGTACTTC

V: TRBV30
D: .
size: few
J: TRBJ1-1
CDR3: CAWSVLTTGNTEAFF
DNA: TGTGCCTGGAGTGTACTGACGACAGGGAACACTGAAGCTTTCTTT

V: TRBV2
D: TRBD2
size: many
J: TRBJ2-3
CDR3: CASSEWRGGTDTQYF
DNA: TGTGCCAGCAGTGAATGGCGGGGGGGCACAGATACGCAGTATTTT

V: TRBV6-1
D: .
size: many
J: TRBJ2-7
CDR3: CASMFQGRAYEQYF
DNA: TGTGCCAGCATGTTCCAGGGGAGGGCTTACGAGCAGTACTTC

V: TRBV6-5
D: TRBD2
size: few
J: TRBJ2-1
CDR3: CASGKVASGVGYEQFF
DNA: TGTGCCAGCGGGAAAGTGGCTAGCGGGGTAGGATATGAGCAGTTCTTC

V: TRBV25-1
D: .
size: few
J: TRBJ1-1
CDR3: CASSEWQNTEAFF
DNA: TGTGCCAGCAGTGAGTGGCAGAACACTGAAGCTTTCTTT

V: TRBV9
D: TRBD2
size: many
J: TRBJ2-7
CDR3: CASSISGGTYEQYF
DNA: TGTGCCAGCAGCATTAGCGGGGGTACCTACGAGCAGTACTTC

V: TRBV20-1
D: .
size: .
J: TRBJ2-3
CDR3: CSAGSSISADTQYF
DNA: TGCAGTGCTGGATCTAGTATTTCGGCAGATACGCAGTATTTT

V: TRBV7-8
D: .
size: many
J: TRBJ2-1
CDR3: CASSPWWGSSYNEQFF
DNA: TGTGCCAGCAGCCCGTGGTGGGGGAGCTCCTACAATGAGCAGTTCTTC

V: TRBV6-4
D: TRBD1
size: .
J: TRBJ1-1
CDR3: CARLPEGANEAFF
DNA: TGTGCCCGCCTCCCGGAGGGGGCGAATGAAGCTTTCTTT

V: TRBV10-2
D: TRBD2
size: many
J: TRBJ2-1
CDR3: CATRTSGRGEQFF
DNA: TGCGCAACCCGGACTAGCGGGAGGGGTGAGCAGTTCTTC

V: TRBV9
D: TRBD2
size: few
J: TRBJ2-7
CDR3: CASSVVPSGRADEQYF
DNA: TGTGCCAGCAGCGTAGTACCTAGCGGGAGGGCCGACGAGCAGTACTTC

V: TRBV20-1
D: TRBD1
size: many
J: TRBJ2-3
CDR3: CSAMGGTGSGTDTQYF
DNA: TGCAGTGCCATGGGCGGGACAGGCTCAGGAACAGATACGCAGTATTTT

V: TRBV6-6
D: .
size: many
J: TRBJ1-1
CDR3: CASSYSGENTEAFF
DNA: TGTGCCAGCAGTTACTCTGGGGAGAACACTGAAGCTTTCTTT

V: TRBV5-1
D: TRBD2
size: .
J: TRBJ2-7
CDR3: CASSLVGGSSYEQYF
DNA: TGCGCCAGCAGCTTGGTGGGGGGGTCGTCCTACGAGCAGTACTTC

V: TRBV12-3/TRBV12-4
D: .
size: few
J: TRBJ2-5
CDR3: CASSFYRGHQETQYF
DNA: TGTGCCAGCAGTTTTTATCGGGGGCACCAAGAGACCCAGTACTTC

V: TRBV7-9
D: .
size: many
J: TRBJ2-6
CDR3: CASSPPGHSGANVLTF
DNA: TGTGCCAGCAGCCCACCGGGACACTCTGGGGCCAACGTCCTGACTTTC

V: TRBV2
D: .
size: many
J: TRBJ1-4
CDR3: CASTPEFNEKLFF
DNA: TGTGCCAGCACGCCAGAGTTCAATGAAAAACTGTTTTTT

V: TRBV20-1
D: .
size: few
J: TRBJ2-1
CDR3: CSARDRTDYSYNEQFF
DNA: TGCAGTGCTAGAGATCGTACCGACTACTCCTACAATGAGCAGTTCTTC

V: TRBV20-1
D: TRBD2
size: many
J: TRBJ2-7
CDR3: CSARGTSGNEQYF
DNA: TGCAGTGCTAGAGGCACTAGCGGGAACGAGCAGTACTTC

V: TRBV6-2/TRBV6-3
D: .
size: few
J: TRBJ2-1
CDR3: CASSARSPRNEQFF
DNA: TGTGCCAGCAGTGCCCGTAGCCCCCGCAATGAGCAGTTCTTC

V: TRBV18
D: .
size: many
J: TRBJ2-3
CDR3: CASSPVARMDTQYF
DNA: TGTGCCAGCTCACCAGTCGCTAGGATGGATACGCAGTATTTT

V: TRBV12-5
D: TRBD1
size: many
J: TRBJ1-2
CDR3: CASGLLGQGGYTF
DNA: TGTGCTAGTGGTTTACTGGGACAGGGTGGCTACACCTTC

V: TRBV9
D: .
size: .
J: TRBJ2-7
CDR3: CASSVDVRGRYEQYF
DNA: TGTGCCAGCAGCGTAGACGTCAGGGGCCGCTACGAGCAGTACTTC

V: TRBV7-9
D: TRBD2
size: many
J: TRBJ2-3
CDR3: CASRSTSGRADTQYF
DNA: TGTGCCAGCAGAAGTACTAGCGGACGGGCAGATACGCAGTATTTT

V: TRBV29-1
D: .
size: few
J: TRBJ2-1
CDR3: CSVGQLYNEQFF
DNA: TGCAGCGTTGGACAGCTGTACAATGAGCAGTTCTTC

V: TRBV19
D: TRBD2
size: .
J: TRBJ2-3
CDR3: CASRTSGGARGTQYF
DNA: TGTGCCAGTAGAACTAGCGGAGGGGCACGTGGTACGCAGTATTTT

V: TRBV15
D: .
size: .
J: TRBJ2-1
CDR3: CATSRDPGREQFF
DNA: TGTGCCACCAGCAGAGATCCAGGGCGTGAGCAGTTCTTC

V: TRBV6-2/TRBV6-3
D: .
size: .
J: TRBJ1-1
CDR3: CASRRDTEAFF
DNA: TGTGCCAGCAGACGGGACACTGAAGCTTTCTTT

V: TRBV18
D: .
size: many
J: TRBJ2-5
CDR3: CASSPIRTQCQETQYF
DNA: TGTGCCAGCTCACCGATAAGAACACAATGCCAAGAGACCCAGTACTTC

V: TRBV5-1
D: TRBD1
size: many
J: TRBJ2-1
CDR3: CASSPGTGSYNEQFF
DNA: TGCGCCAGCAGCCCCGGGACAGGCTCCTACAATGAGCAGTTCTTC

V: TRBV4-3
D: .
size: .
J: TRBJ2-7
CDR3: CASSQERGISYEQYF
DNA: TGCGCCAGCAGCCAAGAACGAGGGATCTCCTACGAGCAGTACTTC

V: TRBV9
D: .
size: .
J: TRBJ1-1
CDR3: CASSVGIGSGTEAFF
DNA: TGTGCCAGCAGCGTAGGGATAGGCTCGGGGACTGAAGCTTTCTTT

V: TRBV9
D: TRBD1
size: .
J: TRBJ2-3
CDR3: CASSPGTGGPDTQYF
DNA: TGTGCCAGCAGCCCAGGGACAGGGGGCCCAGATACGCAGTATTTT

V: TRBV10-3
D: TRBD2
size: few
J: TRBJ2-7
CDR3: CAISESLAGNNSYEQYF
DNA: TGTGCCATCAGTGAGTCGCTAGCGGGCAACAACTCCTACGAGCAGTACTTC

V: TRBV5-1
D: .
size: .
J: TRBJ2-5
CDR3: CTSSFQGRETQYF
DNA: TGCACCAGCAGCTTCCAGGGTCGGGAGACCCAGTACTTC

V: TRBV7-9
D: .
size: many
J: TRBJ1-2
CDR3: CASSPQDWRSFNYGYTF
DNA: TGTGCCAGCAGCCCTCAGGATTGGAGATCATTTAACTATGGCTACACCTTC

V: TRBV7-9
D: TRBD1
size: many
J: TRBJ1-1
CDR3: CASNLLDRGTEAFF
DNA: TGTGCCAGCAACCTTTTGGACAGGGGGACTGAAGCTTTCTTT

V: TRBV2
D: TRBD2
size: few
J: TRBJ2-3
CDR3: CASSERRAGGPEDTQYF
DNA: TGTGCCAGCAGTGAACGTAGAGCGGGGGGGCCAGAAGATACGCAGTATTTT

V: TRBV6-1
D: .
size: many
J: TRBJ1-6
CDR3: CASTRRGFNSPLHF
DNA: TGTGCCAGCACCCGTCGGGGATTCAATTCACCCCTCCACTTT

V: TRBV15
D: .
size: few
J: TRBJ2-3
CDR3: CATASYLTDTQYF
DNA: TGTGCCACAGCCTCTTACCTCACAGATACGCAGTATTTT

V: TRBV2
D: .
size: .
J: TRBJ2-2
CDR3: CASSEFRSAGELFF
DNA: TGTGCCAGCAGTGAATTTCGTAGCGCCGGGGAGCTGTTTTTT

V: TRBV7-2
D: .
size: .
J: TRBJ2-5
CDR3: CASSLGASAGQETQYF
DNA: TGTGCCAGCAGCTTAGGGGCGAGCGCGGGTCAAGAGACCCAGTACTTC

V: TRBV7-9
D: .
size: few
J: TRBJ2-7
CDR3: CVSSSFGAPNSYEQYF
DNA: TGTGTCAGCAGCTCGTTTGGGGCCCCCAACTCCTACGAGCAGTACTTC

V: TRBV20-1
D: .
size: few
J: TRBJ1-1
CDR3: CSARLQGTEAFF
DNA: TGCAGTGCTAGATTACAGGGAACTGAAGCTTTCTTT

V: TRBV10-3
D: TRBD1
size: many
J: TRBJ1-2
CDR3: CAISPGTGEGYTF
DNA: TGTGCCATCAGTCCCGGGACAGGGGAAGGCTACACCTTC

V: TRBV20-1
D: TRBD2
size: many
J: TRBJ2-1
CDR3: CSARRLAGPYNEQFF
DNA: TGCAGTGCTAGGAGACTAGCGGGACCCTACAATGAGCAGTTCTTC

V: TRBV20-1
D: .
size: few
J: TRBJ2-3
CDR3: CSLAPTSTDTQYF
DNA: TGCAGTCTGGCCCCGACTAGCACAGATACGCAGTATTTT

V: TRBV19
D: TRBD1
size: .
J: TRBJ1-2
CDR3: CASSIDRGQGDGYTF
DNA: TGTGCCAGTAGTATAGATCGGGGACAGGGAGATGGCTACACCTTC

V: TRBV4-3
D: TRBD2
size: many
J: TRBJ2-1
CDR3: CASSRGWVQGGSRYEPYNEQFF
DNA: TGCGCCAGCAGCCGTGGATGGGTCCAGGGCGGGAGCCGTTACGAGCCCTACAATGAGCAGTTCTTC

V: TRBV11-1
D: .
size: .
J: TRBJ2-1
CDR3: CASTHRSEGSNEQFF
DNA: TGTGCCAGCACCCATCGGTCAGAGGGGTCAAATGAGCAGTTCTTC